The 15 T cell receptor beta chains below come from one sample, sequenced in a study of metastatic and nonmetastatic thyroid tumors. MiXCR reprocessed the PCR reads for TCRdb. Among 85,000 to 95,000 clones listed, about 15% were seen once. Thyroid surgery took place with no prior treatment in any patient. Material: blood. Receptor source: a female donor with papillary thyroid cancer or a benign thyroid nodule (not recorded which). Some clones in this sample may be carry-over from other donors' samples.

This clone was picked up many times. This rearrangement joins TRBV6-6 to TRBJ2-3; 8 bases map to TRBD2. Germline CDR1 is MNHNY and CDR2 is SVGAGI (reference sequence). V gave up 2 bases and J gave up 2 bases; unmatched junction bases: 3. The CDR3 runs 15 residues. The CDR3 region has the DNA TGTGCCAGCAGTTACAAGCGGGGGCTCACAGATACGCAGTATTTT. It specifies CASSYKRGLTDTQYF.

In this sample, this clone turned up a few times. A single base separates this from a much larger clone, so it may be a read error. The sample carries other DNA sequences with the same CDR3. V and J are TRBV25-1 and TRBJ2-2, with 8 bases fitting TRBD1. The J segment lost 2 bases and the V segment lost 6 bases, leaving 11 bases of the junction unmatched. Germline loops: CDR1 MGHDK, CDR2 SYGVNS. The CDR3 loop spans 17 amino acids. The CDR3 DNA is TGTGCCAGCAGCCCCTCACCCGGGACAGGAAACACCGGGGAGCTGTTTTTT. Its protein product is CASSPSPGTGNTGELFF.

In this sample, this clone turned up many times. The rearrangement uses TRBV12-3 or TRBV12-4 and TRBJ1-5, with D possibly matching TRBD1 (5 bases). CDR3 size: 13 residues. V was pared by 5 bases and J by 5 bases, with 10 bases between. The CDR3 is CASSEQEYQPQHF. DNA for the CDR3: TGTGCCAGCAGTGAACAGGAGTATCAGCCCCAGCATTTT.

This clone was observed at least ten times. The V and J genes are TRBV30 and TRBJ2-1; D is possibly TRBD2 (5 bases). Germline assignment: CDR1 GTSNPN and CDR2 SVGIG (reference sequence). The V and J ends lost 1 base and 4 bases respectively, with 11 bases between them. The CDR3 contains 14 residues. The CDR3 DNA is TGTGCCTGGAGTGCGGGGATTGGGTACAATGAGCAGTTCTTC. Translated, it gives CAWSAGIGYNEQFF.

This clone has ten or more counts. The J gene is TRBJ2-7, the V gene TRBV28; unclear D gene. V shed 10 bases and J shed 0 bases, with 16 bases lying between them. The CDR3 loop spans 14 amino acids. Per germline, CDR1 MDHEN and CDR2 SYDVKM. The DNA for the CDR3 is TGTGCCACCGGAGAGGCGCCGAGCTCCTACGAGCAGTACTTC. Translation gives CATGEAPSSYEQYF.

The chain links TRBV5-6 to TRBJ1-3; TRBD1 matches at 8 bases. Germline trimming cut 2 bases from V and 8 bases from J; bases unmatched to any gene: 6. The CDR3 is made up of 14 amino acids. CDR1 is SGHDT, CDR2 YYEEEE, per germline. The CDR3 nucleotides are TGTGCCAGCAGCTTTAATGACAGGGGTGACACCATATATTTT. It translates to CASSFNDRGDTIYF.

Worth noting for this clone: With a much larger clone just one base away, this may be a read error. Other DNA variants within this sample encode the same CDR3. This chain connects TRBV10-2 to TRBJ2-1; possibly TRBD2 for D (6 bases). The CDR3 covers 14 residues. The V gene's germline CDR1 is WSHSY and CDR2 SAAADI. The ends were cut back, 6 bases at V and 7 bases at J, with 16 bases in the middle. The CDR3 bases are TGCGCCAGCAGCTGGACTATAAAGGGGAATGAGCAGTTCTTC. This codes for CASSWTIKGNEQFF.

In this sample, this clone turned up many times. The V gene is TRBV12-3 or TRBV12-4, the J gene TRBJ1-5; 8 bases fit TRBD1. V trimming: 6 bases; J trimming: 0 bases; junction bases outside the gene matches: 13. This CDR3 comprises 18 residues. Here the CDR3 reads CASRPDRGSFYSNQPQHF. Written as DNA, the CDR3 is TGTGCCAGCAGACCTGACAGGGGATCATTTTATAGCAATCAGCCCCAGCATTTT.

At least ten counts were recorded for this clone. The V and J genes are TRBV6-1 and TRBJ2-3; 7 bases align to TRBD1. V was clipped by 10 bases and J by 1 base; unmatched bases: 2. Germline loops: CDR1 MNHNS, CDR2 SASEGT. The CDR3 spans 12 residues. Here the CDR3 reads CAIGQGTDTQYF. The CDR3 nucleotides read TGTGCCATCGGACAGGGCACAGATACGCAGTATTTT.

Turning to this clone: A read error may be the cause here, since a much bigger clone is one base away. The CDR3 sequence: CASSLGGGPTGSSGTNVLTF. The CDR3 nucleotides are TGTGCCAGCAGCTTAGGAGGTGGCCCGACGGGAAGCTCTGGGACCAACGTCCTGACTTTC. The genes are TRBV11-3 and TRBJ2-6; TRBD2 might be the D (5 bases). Germline CDR1 reads SGHNT; CDR2 reads YENEEA. There are 20 residues in the CDR3.

This clone was recorded many times. J is TRBJ2-3 and V is TRBV5-4; 8 positions agree with TRBD1. The CDR3 sequence is 14 residues long. V lost 4 bases, J lost 7 bases, and 8 bases stayed unmatched. CDR1 is SGHNT and CDR2 is YYREEE in the germline V gene (reference sequence). The CDR3 is CASSDGQGYNTQYF. DNA of the CDR3: TGTGCCAGCAGCGACGGACAGGGATACAATACGCAGTATTTT.

This clone was seen more than once but under ten times. A much larger clonotype is one base distant, so this may be a read error. The rearrangement joins TRBV6-2 or TRBV6-3 to TRBJ2-6; TRBD1 agrees at 7 bases. V gave up 6 bases and J gave up 1 base; unmatched junction bases: 9. The CDR3 is 17 residues long. Germline loops: CDR1 MNHEY, CDR2 SVGEGT. CDR3 sequence: CASSRGQWRSGANVLTF. Written as DNA, the CDR3 is TGTGCCAGCAGCCGGGGACAGTGGAGGTCTGGGGCCAACGTCCTGACTTTC.

This clone was seen a few times. The J gene is TRBJ2-3, the V gene TRBV12-3 or TRBV12-4; 7 bases match TRBD2. V was pared by 4 bases and J by 5 bases, with 9 bases of the junction left unmatched. CDR3 size: 15 residues. CDR3 nucleotides: TGTGCCAGCAGTTACGCGGGAGTGGGTGGAGATACGCAGTATTTT. Its translation is CASSYAGVGGDTQYF.

This clone was seen many times. The rearrangement uses TRBV28 and TRBJ1-2, with D uncertain. V lost 4 bases and J 6 bases, leaving 9 bases between the germline ends. The CDR3 extends over 12 amino acids. CDR1 and CDR2 (germline): MDHEN, SYDVKM. CDR3 DNA sequence: TGTGCCAGCAGTTCCGCGAGAGATGGCTACACCTTC. Encoded protein: CASSSARDGYTF.

Remarks on this clone: This clone may be a read error of a much larger clone one base away. The rearrangement links TRBV20-1 to TRBJ1-6; D gene uncertain. V was cut by 5 bases and J by 8 bases, with 16 bases left in between. The CDR3 extends over 14 amino acids. Looked up from germline, CDR1 is DFQATT and CDR2 is SNEGSKA (reference sequence). CDR3 sequence reads: CSARRTYGDSPLHF. Here the CDR3 DNA reads TGCAGTGCTCGGCGAACATATGGGGATTCACCCCTCCACTTT.